This entry concerns a single T cell receptor beta chain. Sequencing was performed with immunoSEQ multiplex PCR; in TCRdb, only in-frame clones are kept and a portion is missing. The sample shows roughly 2.5 million clones, around 94% of them seen only once. These data originate in a study of shared clonotypes between healthy human individuals. Germline CDR1 and CDR2: SQVTM and ANQGSEA. The CDR3 covers 14 residues. V shed 5 bases and J 8 bases; nucleotides not matched to a gene: 9. Sequencing input: naive CD4+ T cells sorted from blood. The subset: CD45RA+ positively selected. This chain joins TRBV29-1 and TRBJ1-2, with 12 bases lining up with TRBD1. The sequence came from a man aged 18-30 years in good health. In DNA form, the CDR3 reads TGCAGCGTTACTCACCGGGACAGGGGGCGAGGCTACACCTTC. It yields the protein CSVTHRDRGRGYTF. The full variable domain, completed using reference TRBV29-1 and TRBJ1-2, is SAVISQKPSRDICQRGTSLTIQCQVDSQVTMMFWYRQQPGQSLTLIATANQGSEATYESGFVIDKFPISRPNLTFSTLTVSNMSPEDSSIYLCSVTHRDRGRGYTFGSGTRLTVV.